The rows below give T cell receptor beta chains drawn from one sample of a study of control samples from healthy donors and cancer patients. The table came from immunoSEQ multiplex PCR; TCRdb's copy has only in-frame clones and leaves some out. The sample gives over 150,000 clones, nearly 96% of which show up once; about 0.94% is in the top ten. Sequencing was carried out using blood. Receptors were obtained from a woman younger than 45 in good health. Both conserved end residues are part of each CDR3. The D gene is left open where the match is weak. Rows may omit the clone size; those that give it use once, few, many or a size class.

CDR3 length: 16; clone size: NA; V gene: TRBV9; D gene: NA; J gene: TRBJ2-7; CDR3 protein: CASSVRVEATAYEQYF; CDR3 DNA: TGTGCCAGCAGCGTCAGAGTAGAAGCAACTGCCTACGAGCAGTACTTC
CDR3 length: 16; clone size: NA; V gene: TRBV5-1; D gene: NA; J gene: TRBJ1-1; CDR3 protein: CASSSYREQMNTEAFF; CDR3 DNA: TGCGCCAGCAGCTCTTACAGGGAACAGATGAACACTGAAGCTTTCTTT
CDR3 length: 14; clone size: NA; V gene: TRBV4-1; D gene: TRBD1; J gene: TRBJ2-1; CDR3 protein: CASSPRQGAYEQFF; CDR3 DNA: TGCGCCAGCAGCCCAAGACAGGGGGCCTATGAGCAGTTCTTC
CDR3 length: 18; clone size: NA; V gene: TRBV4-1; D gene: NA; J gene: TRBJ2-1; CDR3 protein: CASSHYWVWLSSYNEQFF; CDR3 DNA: TGCGCCAGCAGCCACTACTGGGTTTGGTTAAGCTCCTACAATGAGCAGTTCTTC
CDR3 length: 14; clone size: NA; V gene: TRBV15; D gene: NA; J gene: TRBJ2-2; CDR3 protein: CATSTGQEVGELFF; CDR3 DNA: TGTGCCACCAGCACAGGACAAGAGGTCGGGGAGCTGTTTTTT
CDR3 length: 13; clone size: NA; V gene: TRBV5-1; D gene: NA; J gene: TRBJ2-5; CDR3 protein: CASSLQIQETQYF; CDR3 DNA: TGCGCCAGCAGCTTGCAGATCCAAGAGACCCAGTACTTC
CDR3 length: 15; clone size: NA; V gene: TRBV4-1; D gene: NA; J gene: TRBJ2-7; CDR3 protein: CASSQGHLASYEQYF; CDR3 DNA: TGCGCCAGCAGCCAAGGACACTTAGCCAGCTACGAGCAGTACTTC
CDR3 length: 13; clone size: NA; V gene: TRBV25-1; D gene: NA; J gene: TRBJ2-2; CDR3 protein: CASSWDVSGELFF; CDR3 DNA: TGTGCCAGCAGCTGGGACGTGTCGGGGGAGCTGTTTTTT
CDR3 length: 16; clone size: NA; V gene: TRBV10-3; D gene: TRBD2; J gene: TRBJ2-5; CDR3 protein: CAISESGGGPRETQYF; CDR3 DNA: TGTGCCATCAGTGAGTCGGGGGGGGGACCCCGGGAGACCCAGTACTTC
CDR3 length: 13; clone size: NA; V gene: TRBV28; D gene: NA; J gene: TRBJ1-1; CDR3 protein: CASRNVRVTEAFF; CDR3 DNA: TGTGCCAGCAGAAACGTCAGGGTCACTGAAGCTTTCTTT
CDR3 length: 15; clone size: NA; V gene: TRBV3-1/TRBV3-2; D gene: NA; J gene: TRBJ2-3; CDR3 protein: CASSQDRVGTDTQYF; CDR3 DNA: TGTGCCAGCAGCCAAGATCGGGTTGGCACAGATACGCAGTATTTT
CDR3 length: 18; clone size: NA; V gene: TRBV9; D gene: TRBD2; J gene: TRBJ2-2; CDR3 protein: CASSVPSGRAPNTGELFF; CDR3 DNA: TGTGCCAGCAGCGTACCTAGCGGGAGGGCACCGAACACCGGGGAGCTGTTTTTT
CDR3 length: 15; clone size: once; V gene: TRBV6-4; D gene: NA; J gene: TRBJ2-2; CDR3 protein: CASSSGPHNTGELFF; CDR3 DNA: TGTGCCAGCAGTTCCGGACCCCATAACACCGGGGAGCTGTTTTTT
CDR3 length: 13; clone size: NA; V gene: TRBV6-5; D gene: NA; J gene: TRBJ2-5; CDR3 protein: CASTPGGFETQYF; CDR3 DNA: TGTGCCAGCACTCCTGGGGGATTTGAGACCCAGTACTTC
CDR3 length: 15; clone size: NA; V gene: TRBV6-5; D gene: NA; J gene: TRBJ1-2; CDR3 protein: CASSYAELGRYGYTF; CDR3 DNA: TGTGCCAGCAGTTACGCCGAGTTGGGACGCTATGGCTACACCTTC
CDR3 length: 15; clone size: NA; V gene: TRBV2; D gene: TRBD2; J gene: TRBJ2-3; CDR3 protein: CASRVLAGVTDTQYF; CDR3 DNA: TGTGCCAGCAGAGTACTAGCGGGGGTCACAGATACGCAGTATTTT
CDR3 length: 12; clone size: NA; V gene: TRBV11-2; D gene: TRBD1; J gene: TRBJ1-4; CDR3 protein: CASSLLGQAVFF; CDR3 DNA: TGTGCCAGCAGCTTACTCGGACAGGCTGTGTTTTTT